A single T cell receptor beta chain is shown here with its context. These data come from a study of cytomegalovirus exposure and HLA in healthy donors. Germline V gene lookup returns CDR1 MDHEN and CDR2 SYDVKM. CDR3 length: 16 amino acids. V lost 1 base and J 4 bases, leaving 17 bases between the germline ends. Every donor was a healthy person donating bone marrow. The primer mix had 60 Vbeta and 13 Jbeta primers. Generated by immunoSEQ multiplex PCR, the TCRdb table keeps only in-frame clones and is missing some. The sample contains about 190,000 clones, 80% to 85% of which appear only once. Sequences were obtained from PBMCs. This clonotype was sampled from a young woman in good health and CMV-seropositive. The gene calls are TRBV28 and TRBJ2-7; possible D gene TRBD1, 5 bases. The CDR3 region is CASSLSATGRRYEQYF. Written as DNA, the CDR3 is TGTGCCAGCAGTTTATCCGCAACAGGCCGAAGGTACGAGCAGTACTTC.